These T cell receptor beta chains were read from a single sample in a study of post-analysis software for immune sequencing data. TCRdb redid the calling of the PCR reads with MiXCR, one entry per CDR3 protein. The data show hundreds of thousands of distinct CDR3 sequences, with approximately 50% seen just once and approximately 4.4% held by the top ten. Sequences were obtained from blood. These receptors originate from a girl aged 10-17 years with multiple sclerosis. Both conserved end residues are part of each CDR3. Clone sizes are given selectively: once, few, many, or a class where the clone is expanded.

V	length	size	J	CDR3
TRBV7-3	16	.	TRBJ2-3	CASSVDSYPGTDTQYF
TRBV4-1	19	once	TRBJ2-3	CASSQEELTEVGSTDTQYF
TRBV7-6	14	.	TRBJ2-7	CASSPRVGPYEQYF
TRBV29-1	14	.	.	CSVDGASGGETQYF
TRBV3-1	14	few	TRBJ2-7	CASSQRLESYEQYF
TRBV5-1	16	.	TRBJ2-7	CASSFLTGTAETEQYF
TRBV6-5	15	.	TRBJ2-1	CASSVLTSSYNEQFF
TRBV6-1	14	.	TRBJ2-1	CASSIGTIVNEQFF
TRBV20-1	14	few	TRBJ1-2	CSARDLTTWDGYTF
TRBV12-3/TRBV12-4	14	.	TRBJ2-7	CASSLKRRSYEQYF
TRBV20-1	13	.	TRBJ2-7	CSASSRSSYEQYF
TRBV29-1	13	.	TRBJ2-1	CSVGGRARGEQFF
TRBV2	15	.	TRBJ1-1	CASSIGRGPNTEAFF
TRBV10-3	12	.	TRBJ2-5	CAIRGVQETQYF
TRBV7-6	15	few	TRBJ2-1	CASSLRGGDYNEQFF
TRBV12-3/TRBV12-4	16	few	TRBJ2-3	CASSRGPARSTDTQYF
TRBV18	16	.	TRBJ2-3	CASSPPGKSTPNTQYF
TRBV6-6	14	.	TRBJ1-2	CASRTGGDEGGYTF
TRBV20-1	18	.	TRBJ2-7	CSARVVRTRDPTDYEQYF
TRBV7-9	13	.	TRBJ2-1	CASSFYRAVEQFF
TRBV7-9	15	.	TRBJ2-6	CASRAYSAGANVLTF
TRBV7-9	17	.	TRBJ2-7	CASSLLGKATESYEQYF